These 20 T cell receptor beta chains originate from one sample sequenced in a study of shared clonotypes between healthy human individuals. Method: immunoSEQ multiplex PCR; TCRdb's copy keeps in-frame clones and lacks some. The table includes under 1 million clones, about 96% detected once. The naive CD8 fraction comprised CD45RO-negative cells positively selected for CCR7 and excluded terminally differentiated effector memory CD45RA+ cells. The sample taken for sequencing was naive CD8+ T cells sorted from blood. The receptors stem from a man aged 25-40 years in good health.

The chain couples TRBV7-2 to TRBJ2-7, with 10 positions matching TRBD2. The CDR3 loop spans 14 amino acids. J was trimmed by 7 bases and V by 4 bases; bases with no gene match: 7. The V gene's germline CDR1 is SGHTA and CDR2 FQGNSA. CDR3 protein: CASSWLAGVEEQYF. CDR3 coding DNA: TGTGCCAGCAGCTGGCTAGCGGGAGTAGAAGAGCAGTACTTC.

This chain links TRBV21-1 with TRBJ1-5; the D segment call TRBD1 is taken from the table without a DNA check. TRBV21-1 is a documented pseudogene. This CDR3 spans 14 amino acids. The DNA of the CDR3 is TGTGCCAGCAGCAGGACAGTTGGCAATCAGCCCCAGCATTTT. This encodes CASSRTVGNQPQHF.

In this sample, this clone turned up once. The J gene is TRBJ1-2, the V gene TRBV14; D is unclear. The V and J ends lost 0 bases and 2 bases respectively, with 10 bases between them. Germline values: CDR1 SGHDN, CDR2 FVKESK. The CDR3 is 15 residues long. Written as DNA, the CDR3 is TGTGCCAGCAGCCAAGAAATTTCAGGAAACTATGGCTACACCTTC. It translates to CASSQEISGNYGYTF.

The chain combines TRBV27 with TRBJ2-3; 11 bases fit TRBD2. Germline assignment: CDR1 MNHEY and CDR2 SMNVEV (reference sequence). The CDR3 contains 16 residues. With 5 bases clipped from V and 2 bases from J, the junction kept 6 bases outside the gene matches. CDR3 nucleotides: TGTGCCAGCAGTGTACGACTAGCGGGATCCACAGATACGCAGTATTTT. This gives the protein CASSVRLAGSTDTQYF.

The chain couples TRBV7-9 to TRBJ2-3, with 10 bases identical to TRBD1. V was clipped by 5 bases and J by 2 bases; unmatched bases: 4. The CDR3 is 15 residues long. Germline CDR1 is SEHNR and CDR2 is FQNEAQ (reference sequence). CDR3 residues: CASSPGTGDTDTQYF. The CDR3 nucleotides read TGTGCCAGCAGCCCCGGGACAGGGGACACAGATACGCAGTATTTT.

The chain has TRBV19 and TRBJ2-2; no clear D gene. Germline V gene lookup returns CDR1 LNHDA and CDR2 SQIVND (reference sequence). The CDR3 loop spans 13 amino acids. With 3 bases removed from V and 9 bases from J, the gap between germline ends came to 11 bases. The CDR3 region is CASSIPPVRELFF. CDR3 DNA sequence: TGTGCCAGTAGTATCCCTCCCGTTCGGGAGCTGTTTTTT.

The chain uses TRBV19 and TRBJ1-2; 9 bases align to TRBD1. Germline V CDR1 and CDR2: LNHDA, SQIVND (reference sequence). CDR3 size: 16 residues. V trimming: 5 bases; J trimming: 4 bases; junction bases outside the gene matches: 11. CDR3 nucleotide sequence: TGTGCCAGTAGTTTTAGTCCGGGACAGGGCCTCTATGGCTACACCTTC. As protein: CASSFSPGQGLYGYTF.

The genes are TRBV7-3 and TRBJ2-7; D unclear. With 6 bases removed from V and 3 bases from J, the gap between germline ends came to 9 bases. This CDR3 is built from 12 residues. Looked up from germline, CDR1 is SGHTA and CDR2 is FQGTGA. The CDR3 DNA follows: TGTGCCAGCAGTCCCGGCGGCTACGAGCAGTACTTC. Translated: CASSPGGYEQYF.

This sequence joins TRBV27 and TRBJ1-1; 9 bases match TRBD1. CDR1 is MNHEY, CDR2 SMNVEV, per germline (reference sequence). V dropped 5 bases and J dropped 0; count of bases not matched to a gene: 25. This CDR3 has 22 residues. The CDR3 reads CASSPWGWDRVGEPQMNTEAFF. The CDR3 DNA sequence: TGTGCCAGCAGTCCGTGGGGATGGGACAGGGTCGGTGAACCCCAAATGAACACTGAAGCTTTCTTT.

This clone was seen only a few times. This sequence joins TRBV7-9 and TRBJ2-7; 11 positions agree with TRBD2. The CDR3 loop spans 14 amino acids. The germline CDR1 and CDR2 sequences are SEHNR and FQNEAQ (reference sequence). Unmatched junction bases numbered 3, after V lost 8 bases and J lost 0 bases. CDR3 sequence reads: CASAGTSGSYEQYF. Written as DNA, the CDR3 is TGTGCCAGCGCAGGGACTAGCGGCTCCTACGAGCAGTACTTC.

The CDR3 coding sequence is TGTGCCAGCAGCTTAAACAGGGGCCGTCGGAACGAGCAGTACTTC. Encoded protein: CASSLNRGRRNEQYF. This rearrangement joins TRBV7-8 to TRBJ2-7, with TRBD1 matching over 7 bases. The germline CDR1 and CDR2 sequences are SGHVS and FQNEAQ. The V gene end was trimmed by 2 bases and the J gene end by 5 bases; junction bases not matched to a gene: 9. This CDR3 spans 15 amino acids.

V is TRBV29-1 and J is TRBJ1-3; D call uncertain. The germline gives CDR1 SQVTM, CDR2 ANQGSEA. This CDR3 spans 14 amino acids. Trimming took 6 bases from V and 0 from J, leaving 12 bases between them. The CDR3 bases are TGCAGCGTCGACACCCGAAACTCTGGAAACACCATATATTTT. This codes for CSVDTRNSGNTIYF.

Turning to this clone: The junction departs from germline at one end; a sequencing error may be responsible. The chain recombines TRBV11-2 with TRBJ2-3; D is possibly TRBD2 (6 bases). The CDR3 length is 13 residues. CDR1 SGHAT and CDR2 FQNNGV come from the germline V gene. This chain's CDR3 is CASSLGGSDTQYF. For the CDR3, the DNA is TGTGCCAGCAGTTTAGGAGGGTCAGATACGCAGTATTTT.

V and J are TRBV5-1 and TRBJ2-7, with 10 nucleotides matching TRBD1. The CDR3 spans 14 residues. Looked up from germline, CDR1 is SGHRS and CDR2 is YFSETQ. V lost 4 bases, J lost 7 bases, and 8 bases stayed unmatched. The CDR3 protein is CASSAGQGLYEQYF. In DNA, the CDR3 is TGCGCCAGCAGCGCGGGACAGGGGTTATATGAGCAGTACTTC. The full variable domain, rest sourced from reference TRBV5-1 and TRBJ2-7, is KAGVTQTPRYLIKTRGQQVTLSCSPISGHRSVSWYQQTPGQGLQFLFEYFSETQRNKGNFPGRFSGRQFSNSRSEMNVSTLELGDSALYLCASSAGQGLYEQYFGPGTRLTVT.

The rearrangement links TRBV28 to TRBJ2-3; D possibly matches TRBD1 or TRBD2 (5 bases each). The germline gives CDR1 MDHEN, CDR2 SYDVKM. The CDR3 totals 13 residues. V was cut by 8 bases and J by 0 bases, with 9 bases left in between. CDR3 nucleotides: TGTGCCAGCGAGGGGACGAGCACAGATACGCAGTATTTT. It translates to CASEGTSTDTQYF.

This sequence joins TRBV14 and TRBJ2-1, with 10 nucleotides matching TRBD2. There are 18 residues in the CDR3. The ends lost 0 bases at V and 10 bases at J; junction bases unmatched: 15. Per germline, CDR1 SGHDN and CDR2 FVKESK. As DNA, the CDR3 is TGTGCCAGCAGCCAAGAAATAAGCTGGGATCTAGCGGGAGTAGAGCAGTTCTTC. This sequence encodes CASSQEISWDLAGVEQFF.

This clone was found once. The rearrangement joins TRBV2 to TRBJ2-7; 7 bases are shared with TRBD1. This CDR3 has 13 residues. Germline CDR1 reads SNHLY; CDR2 reads FYNNEI. The V segment lost 6 bases and the J segment 4 bases; nucleotides outside the gene matches: 6. The DNA of the CDR3 is TGTGCCAGCAGAGGTACAGGGGTGTACGAGCAGTACTTC. This codes for CASRGTGVYEQYF.

The V call is TRBV5-1, the J call TRBJ2-7; TRBD2 is a possible D gene (6 bases). CDR3 size: 13 residues. Per the germline V gene, CDR1 is SGHRS and CDR2 is YFSETQ. The V gene lost 2 bases and the J gene lost 5 bases, with 11 bases spanning the gap. The CDR3: CASSLSGGNEQYF. The CDR3 DNA is TGCGCCAGCAGCTTAAGTGGGGGGAACGAGCAGTACTTC.

Notes on this clone: The sample has other DNA sequences that encode this CDR3 too. The gene calls are TRBV4-3 and TRBJ2-1; D is possibly TRBD2 (7 bases). The CDR3 is 15 amino acids. The V gene's germline CDR1 is LGHNA and CDR2 YSLEER. Trimming removed 2 bases from V and 1 base from J, with 9 bases in between. CDR3 DNA sequence: TGCGCCAGCAGCCAAAGGGGGGGTTCCTACAATGAGCAGTTCTTC. This sequence encodes CASSQRGGSYNEQFF.

This chain links TRBV5-1 with TRBJ2-3, with 8 bases identical to TRBD1. V shed 0 bases, J shed 2 bases, and the junction held 5 bases outside the gene matches. Germline V gene lookup returns CDR1 SGHRS and CDR2 YFSETQ. The CDR3 totals 16 residues. The CDR3 spells CASSLEVTGDTDTQYF. The CDR3 nucleotides are TGCGCCAGCAGCTTGGAGGTGACAGGGGACACAGATACGCAGTATTTT.